The T cell receptor beta chain under discussion was sequenced for a study of TIL therapy for anti-PD-1-resistant metastatic lung cancer. There are a few counts of this clone. What it binds is not known. The libraries were made with immunoSEQ v3. Data came from immunoSEQ multiplex PCR; TCRdb stores just in-frame clones and leaves some out. The sample lists 25,000 to 30,000 clones, over 55% occurring once. This sample's time point: pre-treatment sample, taken before nivolumab and TIL therapy. Tumor tissue came from excised metastases, mostly pleural nodules or supraclavicular lymph nodes. Progressing patients received lymphodepletion, expanded TIL infusion and IL-2. Adults with stage 4 NSCLC were enrolled in a phase I trial. Points from the study as a whole: TIL cultures after expansion showed higher clonality and lower diversity than baseline tumor (median around 5.9% vs 31%).

The sequencing used tumor tissue, collected at baseline. This sequence originates from a woman aged 25-85 years with non-small cell lung cancer.

The DNA of the CDR3 is TGTGCCAGCAGTAGAGGAACCTACGAGCAGTACTTC. Its translation is CASSRGTYEQYF. V is TRBV6-5 and J is TRBJ2-7; D gene unclear. The CDR3 spans 12 residues. V lost 5 bases and J 2 bases, leaving 7 bases between the germline ends. The germline gives CDR1 MNHEY, CDR2 SVGAGI.